Listed below are T cell receptor beta chains from one sample, sequenced in a study of cytomegalovirus exposure and HLA in healthy donors. Profiled with immunoSEQ multiplex PCR; TCRdb holds only in-frame clones, not every one. This table holds tens of thousands of clones, under 90% found once. Material for sequencing was PBMCs. The receptors were sampled from a man aged 50 or older in good health and CMV-seronegative. The CDR3 runs from the conserved cysteine through the conserved F or W. A D gene is named only where the DNA matches it firmly. The listing skips clone size in some rows; elsewhere it reads once, few, many or a size class.

clone_size,v_call,d_call,j_call,cdr3_aa,cdr3_nt
-,TRBV28,-,TRBJ2-7,CASSLNTWREQYF,TGTGCCAGCAGTTTAAATACGTGGCGGGAGCAGTACTTC
-,TRBV5-8,TRBD1,TRBJ1-5,CASRPRDRGSEQPQHF,TGTGCCAGCAGACCGAGGGACAGGGGTTCGGAGCAGCCCCAGCATTTT
-,TRBV2,-,TRBJ2-5,CASGKSDQEAQYF,TGTGCCAGCGGAAAAAGCGACCAAGAGGCCCAGTACTTC
-,TRBV19,TRBD2,TRBJ2-1,CASRNSGLGSDNEQFF,TGTGCCAGTAGGAACTCGGGACTAGGGTCTGACAATGAGCAGTTCTTC
-,TRBV7-3,-,TRBJ2-3,CASSLAPSTDTQYF,TGTGCCAGCAGCTTGGCCCCTAGCACAGATACGCAGTATTTT
-,TRBV7-8,TRBD1,TRBJ2-2,CASSVSGTAEVMGTGELFF,TGTGCCAGCAGCGTATCCGGGACAGCAGAGGTTATGGGCACCGGGGAGCTGTTTTTT
few,TRBV6-5,TRBD1,TRBJ1-4,CASSYQGQGELFF,TGTGCCAGCAGTTACCAAGGACAGGGTGAACTGTTTTTT
-,TRBV2,TRBD2,TRBJ2-1,CASSRLAGGYNEQFF,TGTGCCAGCAGTAGACTAGCGGGAGGGTACAATGAGCAGTTCTTC
large,TRBV6-6,TRBD1,TRBJ1-3,CASGAAGQVSGNTIYF,TGTGCCAGCGGGGCGGCGGGACAGGTGTCGGGAAACACCATATATTTT
-,TRBV9,TRBD1,TRBJ2-3,CASSVGTGVPDTQYF,TGTGCCAGCAGCGTAGGGACAGGGGTGCCAGATACGCAGTATTTT
-,TRBV19,TRBD1,TRBJ1-2,CASSDRDFHGYTF,TGTGCCAGTTCGGACAGGGACTTTCATGGCTACACCTTC
-,TRBV6-4,TRBD2,TRBJ2-7,CASSGGGRVYEQYF,TGTGCCAGCAGTGGTGGCGGGAGAGTCTACGAGCAGTACTTC
-,TRBV5-4,TRBD2,TRBJ2-3,CASSLEGSSGRAGTDTQYF,TGTGCCAGCAGCTTGGAAGGCTCTAGCGGGAGGGCCGGCACAGATACGCAGTATTTT
once,TRBV7-2,-,TRBJ2-3,CASSLERRELWDTQYF,TGTGCCAGCAGCTTAGAGAGGCGGGAACTGTGGGATACGCAGTATTTT
-,TRBV30,TRBD1,TRBJ1-5,CAWSEAGGQPQHF,TGTGCCTGGAGTGAGGCAGGGGGACAGCCCCAGCATTTT
-,TRBV5-6,-,TRBJ2-5,CASGRDRRGETQYF,TGTGCCAGTGGCCGCGACAGGCGGGGGGAGACCCAGTACTTC
-,TRBV27,-,TRBJ2-7,CASMRGHEQYF,TGTGCCAGCATGCGGGGGCACGAGCAGTACTTC
-,TRBV19,-,TRBJ2-1,CASSTRDNSYNEQFF,TGTGCCAGTAGTACCCGGGACAACTCCTACAATGAGCAGTTCTTC
once,TRBV11-3,-,TRBJ2-2,CASSQRGGKATGELFF,TGTGCCAGCAGCCAAAGGGGGGGTAAGGCCACCGGGGAGCTGTTTTTT
once,TRBV7-9,-,TRBJ2-2,CASATTGELFF,TGTGCCAGCGCCACAACCGGGGAGCTGTTTTTT
-,TRBV9,-,TRBJ2-1,CASSRYYNEQFF,TGTGCCAGCAGCCGGTACTACAATGAGCAGTTCTTC
few,TRBV28,-,TRBJ1-4,CASSSLSTTNEKLFF,TGTGCCAGCAGTTCCCTCAGTACGACTAATGAAAAACTGTTTTTT
-,TRBV30,TRBD1,TRBJ2-3,CAWSEGQGGGDTQYF,TGTGCCTGGAGTGAGGGACAGGGAGGAGGAGATACGCAGTATTTT
-,TRBV7-9,-,TRBJ2-3,CASSLAGTSTDTQYF,TGTGCCAGCAGCTTAGCGGGGACTAGCACAGATACGCAGTATTTT
-,TRBV6-5,TRBD2,TRBJ2-3,CASSYGVSGSPDTQYF,TGTGCCAGCAGTTACGGCGTTAGCGGGAGCCCAGATACGCAGTATTTT
-,TRBV19,-,TRBJ2-5,CASSIQGPLQETQYF,TGTGCCAGTAGTATTCAGGGGCCATTACAAGAGACCCAGTACTTC
-,TRBV9,TRBD1,TRBJ2-5,CASGSGTGVQETQYF,TGTGCCAGCGGGTCCGGGACAGGGGTCCAAGAGACCCAGTACTTC
few,TRBV2,TRBD1,TRBJ1-2,CASLPGQHNYGYTF,TGTGCCAGCCTCCCGGGACAGCATAACTATGGCTACACCTTC
-,TRBV5-4,TRBD1,TRBJ2-2,CASSSRDSPNTGELFF,TGTGCCAGCAGCTCCCGGGACAGCCCGAACACCGGGGAGCTGTTTTTT
-,TRBV18,TRBD1,TRBJ2-7,CASSSQTGAREQYF,TGTGCCAGCTCAAGCCAGACAGGGGCCCGAGAGCAGTACTTC
-,TRBV5-1,TRBD1,TRBJ2-3,CASSMDRYTDTQYF,TGCGCCAGCAGCATGGACAGGTACACAGATACGCAGTATTTT
-,TRBV7-2,-,TRBJ2-3,CASSVSRGGGYTQYF,TGTGCCAGCAGCGTAAGCCGGGGTGGCGGATATACGCAGTATTTT
-,TRBV28,TRBD2,TRBJ2-1,CASSLRRLAGLLNEQFF,TGTGCCAGCAGTTTAAGAAGGCTAGCGGGATTATTAAATGAGCAGTTCTTC
-,TRBV5-4,TRBD1,TRBJ1-1,CASSLGGQLNTEAFF,TGTGCCAGCAGCTTAGGGGGACAGCTGAACACTGAAGCTTTCTTT
-,TRBV18,-,TRBJ1-4,CASSPPSGGSSEKLFF,TGTGCCAGCTCACCCCCCAGCGGGGGCAGTTCTGAAAAACTGTTTTTT
-,TRBV18,TRBD1,TRBJ2-6,CASSPTGGKAGANVLTF,TGTGCCAGCTCACCTACAGGGGGTAAAGCTGGGGCCAACGTCCTGACTTTC
-,TRBV19,-,TRBJ1-2,CASSITGSYGYTF,TGTGCCAGTAGTATCACAGGGAGCTATGGCTACACCTTC
-,TRBV2,-,TRBJ2-2,CASSNQGTGELFF,TGTGCCAGCAGTAATCAGGGTACCGGGGAGCTGTTTTTT
once,TRBV5-1,-,TRBJ1-1,CASSFGNGEAFF,TGCGCCAGCAGCTTCGGTAACGGTGAAGCTTTCTTT
-,TRBV4-1,TRBD2,TRBJ2-1,CASSPGLAGEGQFF,TGCGCCAGCAGCCCGGGACTAGCGGGAGAAGGGCAGTTCTTC
-,TRBV19,TRBD1,TRBJ1-5,CASSFGQADQPQHF,TGTGCCAGTAGTTTCGGACAGGCCGATCAGCCCCAGCATTTT